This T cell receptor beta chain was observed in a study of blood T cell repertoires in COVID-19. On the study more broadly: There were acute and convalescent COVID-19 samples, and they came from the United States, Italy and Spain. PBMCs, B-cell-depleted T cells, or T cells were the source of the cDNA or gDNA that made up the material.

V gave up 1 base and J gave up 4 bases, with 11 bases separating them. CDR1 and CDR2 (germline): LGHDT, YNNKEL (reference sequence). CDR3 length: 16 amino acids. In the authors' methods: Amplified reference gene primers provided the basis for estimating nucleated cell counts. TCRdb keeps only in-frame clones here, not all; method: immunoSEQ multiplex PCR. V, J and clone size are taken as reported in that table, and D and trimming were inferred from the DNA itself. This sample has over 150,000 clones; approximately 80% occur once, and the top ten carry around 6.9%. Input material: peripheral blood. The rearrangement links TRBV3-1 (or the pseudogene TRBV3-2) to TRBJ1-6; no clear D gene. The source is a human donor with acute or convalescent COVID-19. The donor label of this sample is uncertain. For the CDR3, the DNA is TGTGCCAGCAGCCAAGGTCATACTAAGTATAATTCACCCCTCCACTTT. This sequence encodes CASSQGHTKYNSPLHF.